These 28 T cell receptor beta chains were sequenced from one sample in a study of T cells in Graves' hyperthyroidism and ophthalmopathy. Template material for amplifying TCR beta CDR3 regions consisted of RNA transcripts. The HTBI primer set served for first-round RT-PCR of the TCR CDR3. From the multiplex PCR reads, TCRdb called clonotypes with MiXCR, one entry per CDR3 protein. The sample carries roughly 350,000 distinct CDR3 sequences, about 14% recorded once. Sequencing input: blood. These receptors were collected from a woman in her 30s with Graves' ophthalmopathy.

This chain connects TRBV4-2 to TRBJ1-2, with TRBD1 identical over 8 bases. The CDR3 consists of 18 residues. Per germline, CDR1 LGHNA and CDR2 YNFKEQ. V lost 0 bases and J lost 4; bases outside the gene matches: 13. In DNA, the CDR3 is TGTGCCAGCAGCCAAGATGTTGGGACAGGTCCCTCGGTCTATGGCTACACCTTC. It codes for CASSQDVGTGPSVYGYTF.

This clonotype was recorded many times. The chain uses TRBV7-6 and TRBJ2-3; a possible D gene is TRBD2 (6 bases). Trimming pared 2 bases from V and 0 bases from J, leaving 9 bases between. There are 15 residues in the CDR3. Germline lookup yields CDR1 SGHVS and CDR2 FNYEAQ. This CDR3 is CASSLPSVSTDTQYF. For the CDR3, the DNA is TGTGCCAGCAGCTTACCTAGCGTAAGCACAGATACGCAGTATTTT.

The V gene is TRBV5-8, the J gene TRBJ2-6; TRBD2 is a possible D gene (5 bases). The CDR3 loop spans 14 amino acids. The germline gives CDR1 SGHTS, CDR2 YDEGEE. V lost 4 bases and J 2 bases, leaving 7 bases between the germline ends. The CDR3 sequence: CASSRGTGANVLTF. Here the CDR3 DNA reads TGTGCCAGCAGCCGGGGAACTGGGGCCAACGTCCTGACTTTC.

This clonotype was found many times. This rearrangement joins TRBV11-3 to TRBJ2-3; TRBD2 agrees at 12 bases. CDR1 and CDR2 (germline): SGHNT, YENEEA. V lost 2 bases and J lost 5; bases outside the gene matches: 5. The CDR3 has 16 residues. The CDR3 is CASSLKLAGGRDTQYF. CDR3 in DNA: TGTGCCAGCAGCTTAAAGCTAGCGGGGGGGCGAGATACGCAGTATTTT.

With regard to this clonotype: Because it lacks the conserved phenylalanine or tryptophan at the end, this CDR3 is likely a read error. The chain joins TRBV7-8 to TRBJ1-5, with D perhaps matching TRBD1 (6 bases). Germline V gives CDR1 SGHVS, CDR2 FQNEAQ. This CDR3 is built from 18 residues. The CDR3 here is CACSHGRRGLFGNQPQHS. In DNA form, the CDR3 reads TGTGCCTGCAGTCACGGGCGGAGGGGGTTGTTCGGCAATCAGCCCCAGCATTCT.

Of note for this clonotype: The junction departs from the called germline gene at one end, perhaps through a read error. The chain joins TRBV5-4 to TRBJ1-5, with TRBD1 as a possible D gene (5 bases). The CDR3 has 14 amino acids. The germline gives CDR1 SGHNT, CDR2 YYREEE (reference sequence). CDR3 in amino acids: CASSLVAGGQTQHF. The CDR3 DNA reads TGTGCCAGCAGCTTGGTTGCGGGGGGTCAGACCCAGCATTTT.

This clonotype was seen at least ten times. Here the CDR3 DNA reads TGTGCCTGGACTTGGCAGGGTTGGACCTACGAGCAGTACTTC. This encodes CAWTWQGWTYEQYF. The chain employs TRBV30 and TRBJ2-7, with D possibly being TRBD1 (5 bases). This CDR3 is 14 amino acids long. Germline-derived CDR1 and CDR2 are GTSNPN and SVGIG (reference sequence). V was cut by 4 bases and J by 2 bases, with 15 bases left in between. Full variable domain (rest looked up from reference TRBV30 and TRBJ2-7): SQTIHQWPATLVQPVGSPLSLECTVEGTSNPNLYWYRQAAGRGLQLLFYSVGIGQISSEVPQNLSASRPQDRQFILSSKKLLLSDSGFYLCAWTWQGWTYEQYFGPGTRLTVT.

This clonotype was recorded many times. This chain connects TRBV28 to TRBJ1-1, with D hard to call. CDR1 MDHEN and CDR2 SYDVKM come from the germline V gene. The CDR3 is made up of 13 amino acids. Deletions cut 6 bases from V and 3 bases from J, with 11 bases between. The CDR3 DNA sequence: TGTGCCAGCAGCTCTCCAGCGGACACTGAAGCTTTCTTT. It codes for CASSSPADTEAFF.

This clonotype was recorded many times. The V gene is TRBV7-2, the J gene TRBJ1-3; a weak D match, TRBD1 (6 bases). CDR3 length equals 14 residues. Germline lookup yields CDR1 SGHTA and CDR2 FQGNSA. Trimming removed 5 bases from V and 2 bases from J, with 10 bases in between. This chain's CDR3 is CASSQPGAGNTIYF. Here the CDR3 DNA reads TGTGCCAGCAGCCAGCCAGGGGCTGGAAACACCATATATTTT.

This clonotype occurred many times. This chain uses TRBV5-1 with TRBJ1-4, with 7 bases matching TRBD1. J lost 5 bases, V lost 4 bases, and 8 bases had no gene match. Per the germline V gene, CDR1 is SGHRS and CDR2 is YFSETQ. The length of the CDR3 is 15 residues. CDR3 sequence: CASSSLGTANEKLFF. In nucleotides, the CDR3 is TGCGCCAGCAGCAGTCTAGGGACAGCAAATGAAAAACTGTTTTTT.

This chain uses TRBV7-2 with TRBJ1-1, with TRBD1 identical over 7 bases. This CDR3 spans 13 amino acids. J was trimmed by 0 bases and V by 8 bases; bases with no gene match: 3. Germline V gene lookup returns CDR1 SGHTA and CDR2 FQGNSA. CDR3 residues: CASHDRVNTEAFF. CDR3 DNA sequence: TGTGCCAGCCATGACAGGGTGAACACTGAAGCTTTCTTT.

This clonotype was seen many times. The chain employs TRBV6-1 and TRBJ2-1; D unresolved. Trimming left V 3 bases short and J 8 bases short, with 8 bases between. CDR1 is MNHNS, CDR2 SASEGT, per germline. The CDR3 totals 12 residues. As DNA, the CDR3 is TGTGCCAGCAGTGAGAGTTTCTATGAGCAGTTCTTC. Translation gives CASSESFYEQFF.

Details on this clonotype: Possible read error: a much larger clone is one base away. This chain uses TRBV2 with TRBJ2-5, with 7 nucleotides matching TRBD1. With V trimmed by 9 bases and J by 4 bases, 8 bases remained unmatched. Per germline, CDR1 SNHLY and CDR2 FYNNEI. The CDR3 runs 13 residues. CDR3 amino acids: CARETGRRETQYF. The CDR3 DNA follows: TGTGCCAGGGAGACAGGGAGAAGAGAGACCCAGTACTTC.

This clonotype has just a few counts. This chain joins TRBV27 and TRBJ2-1; a possible D gene is TRBD1 (6 bases). The V end was cut by 6 bases, the J end by 5 bases, with 20 bases between. In germline, CDR1 is MNHEY, CDR2 SMNVEV (reference sequence). CDR3 length equals 16 residues. In DNA form, the CDR3 reads TGTGCCAGCAGGGATAGAGGGGGAAGAATCGACAATGAGCAGTTCTTC. Amino acids: CASRDRGGRIDNEQFF.

This rearrangement joins TRBV29-1 to TRBJ2-1, with 8 bases identical to TRBD2. The germline V gene has CDR1 SQVTM and CDR2 ANQGSEA. The CDR3 has 15 residues. V lost 2 bases to trimming and J lost 6 bases; unmatched junction nucleotides: 9. The CDR3 loop reads CSVELAGGEANEQFF. Here the CDR3 DNA reads TGCAGCGTTGAACTCGCGGGGGGCGAAGCCAATGAGCAGTTCTTC.

This clonotype was found many times. The chain employs TRBV2 and TRBJ1-1; no reliable D call. Trimming removed 2 bases from V and 9 bases from J, with 10 bases in between. Germline CDR1 and CDR2: SNHLY and FYNNEI. This CDR3 spans 12 amino acids. The CDR3 DNA follows: TGTGCCAGCAGTGAAAGGGCCCGAAAAGCTTTCTTT. This encodes CASSERARKAFF.

The sample holds many counts of this clonotype. The V call is TRBV20-1, the J call TRBJ2-7, with D possibly matching TRBD1 (5 bases). This CDR3 comprises 13 residues. Germline CDR1 reads DFQATT; CDR2 reads SNEGSKA (reference sequence). V was pared by 3 bases and J by 2 bases, with 11 bases between. The CDR3 here is CSASRQLAYEQYF. CDR3 DNA sequence: TGCAGTGCTAGTAGACAGCTAGCCTACGAGCAGTACTTC.

The table lists this clonotype with many counts. The V gene is TRBV15, the J gene TRBJ1-4; TRBD1 matches 7 bases. Germline loops: CDR1 LNHNV, CDR2 YYDKDF (reference sequence). The CDR3 length is 14 residues. V dropped 1 base and J dropped 10; count of bases not matched to a gene: 6. The CDR3 coding sequence is TGTGCCACCAGCAGAGGACAGGGTGGAGGAAAACTGTTTTTT. Its protein is CATSRGQGGGKLFF.

This clonotype was seen more than once but under ten times. V is TRBV19 and J is TRBJ1-5; D possibly corresponds to TRBD1 (5 bases). The V end lost 2 bases, the J end lost 6 bases, and 20 bases lay between the germline ends. The CDR3 is made up of 17 amino acids. Germline lookup yields CDR1 LNHDA and CDR2 SQIVND (reference sequence). The CDR3 here is CASSISPSGRVAQPQHF. In nucleotides, the CDR3 is TGTGCCAGTAGTATATCCCCTTCTGGCAGGGTGGCTCAGCCCCAGCATTTT.

This clonotype came up many times. CDR3 in amino acids: CASSLEPLVPKETQYF. The CDR3 DNA reads TGTGCCAGCAGCTTAGAGCCGTTAGTTCCTAAAGAGACCCAGTACTTC. V and J are TRBV11-2 and TRBJ2-5; D is uncertain. Trimming shortened V by 0 bases and J by 3 bases, and 14 bases separated the two germline ends. This CDR3 has 16 residues. Germline loops: CDR1 SGHAT, CDR2 FQNNGV.

The chain joins TRBV12-3 or TRBV12-4 to TRBJ2-1; 11 nucleotides match TRBD2. The trim removed 6 bases at V and 3 bases at J, leaving 4 bases unmatched. This CDR3 has 15 residues. CDR3 DNA sequence: TGTGCCAGCAGAATAGCGGGGGGGAGCTACAATGAGCAGTTCTTC. As protein: CASRIAGGSYNEQFF.

A remark on this clonotype: This may stem from a read error, because a much larger clone lies one nucleotide away. This chain uses TRBV2 with TRBJ2-5, with D perhaps matching TRBD1 (5 bases). V lost 6 bases to trimming and J lost 2 bases, with 10 bases between them. CDR1 and CDR2 from the germline V gene are SNHLY and FYNNEI. The CDR3 is 13 residues long. The CDR3 protein is CASRTPGQETQYF. The CDR3 DNA is TGTGCCAGCAGGACTCCAGGGCAAGAGACCCAGTACTTC. The full variable domain, rest sourced from reference TRBV2 and TRBJ2-5, is EPEVTQTPSHQVTQMGQEVILRCVPISNHLYFYWYRQILGQKVEFLVSFYNNEISEKSEIFDDQFSVERPDGSNFTLKIRSTKLEDSAMYFCASRTPGQETQYFGPGTRLLVL.

There are a few counts of this clonotype. V is TRBV4-1 and J is TRBJ1-5; 7 bases fit TRBD1. The germline CDR1 and CDR2 sequences are MGHRA and YSYEKL. The CDR3 length is 14 residues. Trimming took 1 base from V and 5 from J; bases not matched to a gene: 2. The CDR3: CASSQVQGDQPQHF. In DNA, the CDR3 is TGCGCCAGCAGCCAAGTGCAGGGGGATCAGCCCCAGCATTTT.

The V and J genes are TRBV28 and TRBJ2-3, with 16 bases lining up with TRBD2. The CDR3 has 16 amino acids. Germline V gene sequence: CDR1 MDHEN, CDR2 SYDVKM. V shed 7 bases and J 6 bases; nucleotides not matched to a gene: 7. This CDR3 reads CASIGTSGGAGDTQYF. CDR3 bases: TGTGCCAGCATTGGGACTAGCGGGGGGGCGGGGGATACGCAGTATTTT.

This clonotype has a handful of counts. V gene TRBV5-1 combines with J gene TRBJ1-5; a possible D gene is TRBD1 (5 bases). Germline V gene sequence: CDR1 SGHRS, CDR2 YFSETQ. There are 13 residues in the CDR3. The V end was cut by 3 bases, the J end by 5 bases, with 9 bases between. DNA for the CDR3: TGCGCCAGCAGCTCTTGGGGGGATCAGCCCCAGCATTTT. Its protein is CASSSWGDQPQHF.

The sample holds many counts of this clonotype. The chain combines TRBV10-3 with TRBJ2-7; TRBD1 agrees at 8 bases. The CDR3 sequence is 14 residues long. V lost 4 bases, J lost 2 bases, and 4 bases stayed unmatched. In germline, CDR1 is ENHRY, CDR2 SYGVKD. The CDR3: CAISAGQGTYEQYF. The DNA for the CDR3 is TGTGCCATCAGTGCAGGACAGGGAACCTACGAGCAGTACTTC.

This clonotype appeared many times. The chain uses TRBV7-2 and TRBJ2-5, with a weak D call TRBD1 (8 bases). Deletions cut 4 bases from V and 4 bases from J, with 31 bases between. CDR3 length equals 20 residues. The V gene's germline CDR1 is SGHTA and CDR2 FQGNSA. The CDR3 DNA follows: TGTGCCAGCAGCTCCCCTTACAGGGGGGGGGCCTTATGGTTCGGAGAGACCCAGTACTTC. This gives the protein CASSSPYRGGALWFGETQYF.

About this clonotype: Compared with germline, one end of the junction differs, possibly owing to a read error. The chain couples TRBV11-1 to TRBJ2-2; TRBD1 or TRBD2 may be the D gene (5 bases each). Germline CDR1 is SGHAT and CDR2 is FQDESV (reference sequence). This CDR3 contains 17 residues. The CDR3 loop is CASSLAERGPNTGELLF. In DNA form, the CDR3 reads TGTGCCAGCAGCTTAGCGGAAAGGGGCCCGAACACCGGGGAGCTGCTTTTT. The full variable domain, its missing parts supplied by reference TRBV11-1 and TRBJ2-2, is EAEVAQSPRYKITEKSQAVAFWCDPISGHATLYWYRQILGQGPELLVQFQDESVVDDSQLPKDRFSAERLKGVDSTLKIQPAELGDSAMYLCASSLAERGPNTGELLFGEGSRLTVL.